This TCR beta chain was sequenced in a study of T cell repertoires in cytomegalovirus infection. Overall study: Use of recently identified HLA-C-restricted and well-studied HLA-B-restricted CMV epitopes was part of the study. An indication of both CMV infection and matching HLA type came from public TCR beta signatures. Findings of the study overall: There were HLA-C-restricted CMV-specific TCR beta clonotypes dominating the ex vivo response. Cumulative public TCR beta family frequency identified CMV carriers with the relevant HLA.

The ends were cut back, 5 bases at V and 0 bases at J, with 7 bases in the middle. Germline V gene data show CDR1 as DFQATT and CDR2 as SNEGSKA (reference sequence). The CDR3 covers 12 residues. This clonotype was counted a single time. Its antigen is currently unknown. TCRdb re-called the reads with MiXCR, one entry per CDR3 protein. The table has about 770,000 distinct CDR3 sequences, almost 30% seen once. The TCR sequence derives from a human donor in good health (CMV status not recorded). Some clones in this sample may be carry-over from other donors' samples. This chain joins TRBV20-1 and TRBJ1-1; possible D gene TRBD1, 5 bases. The sequences come from cultured CD8+ T cells from PBMCs, collected from culture after CMV antigen stimulation. As DNA, the CDR3 is TGCAGTGCTCGACAGATGAACACTGAAGCTTTCTTT. This codes for CSARQMNTEAFF.